This T cell receptor beta chain is drawn from a study of sequential checkpoint blockade in melanoma. Assay used: immunoSEQ multiplex PCR; TCRdb lists only in-frame clones, some missing. The sample consists of around 20,000 clones, more than 75% of them appearing once. Specified treatment: randomized to nivolumab then ipilimumab (arm A) or the reverse (arm B). This CDR3 spans 14 amino acids. Germline values: CDR1 MNHEY, CDR2 SVGAGI. With 0 bases clipped from V and 5 bases from J, the junction kept 3 bases outside the gene matches. This clonotype was obtained from a human donor with melanoma. J is TRBJ2-7 and V is TRBV6-5; 8 bases map to TRBD1. Sequenced here: CD8+ T cells sorted from blood (inferred from file names), sampled from a patient given nivolumab and ipilimumab in sequence. CDR3 sequence: CASSYSRGHDEQYF. CDR3 coding DNA: TGTGCCAGCAGTTACTCCAGGGGGCACGACGAGCAGTACTTC.